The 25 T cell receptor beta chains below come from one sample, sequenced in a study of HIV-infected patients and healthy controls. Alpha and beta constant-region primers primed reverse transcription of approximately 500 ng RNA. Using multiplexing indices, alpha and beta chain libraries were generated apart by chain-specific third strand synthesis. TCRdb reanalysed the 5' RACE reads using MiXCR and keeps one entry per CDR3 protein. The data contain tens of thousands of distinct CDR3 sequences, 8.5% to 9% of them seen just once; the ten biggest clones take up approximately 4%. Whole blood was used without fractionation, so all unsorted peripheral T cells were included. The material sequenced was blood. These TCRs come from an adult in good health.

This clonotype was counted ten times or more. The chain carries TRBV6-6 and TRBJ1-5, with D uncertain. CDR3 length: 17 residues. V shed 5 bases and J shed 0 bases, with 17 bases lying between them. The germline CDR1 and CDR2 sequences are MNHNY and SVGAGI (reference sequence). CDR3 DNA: TGTGCCAGCAGTCCCTTACTTGCCACAGCTAGCAATCAGCCCCAGCATTTT. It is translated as CASSPLLATASNQPQHF.

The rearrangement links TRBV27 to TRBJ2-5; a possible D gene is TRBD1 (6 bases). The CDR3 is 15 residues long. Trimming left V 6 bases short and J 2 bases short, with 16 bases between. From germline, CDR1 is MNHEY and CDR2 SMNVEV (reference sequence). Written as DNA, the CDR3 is TGTGCCAGCAGCCCATGGTCCAGGGGTCAAGAGACCCAGTACTTC. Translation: CASSPWSRGQETQYF.

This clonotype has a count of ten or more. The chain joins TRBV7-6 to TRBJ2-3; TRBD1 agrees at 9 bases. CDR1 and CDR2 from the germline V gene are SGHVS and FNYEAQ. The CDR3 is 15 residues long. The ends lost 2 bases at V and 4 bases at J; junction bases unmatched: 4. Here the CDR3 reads CASSLNRGHADTQYF. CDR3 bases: TGTGCCAGCAGCTTAAACAGGGGGCATGCAGATACGCAGTATTTT. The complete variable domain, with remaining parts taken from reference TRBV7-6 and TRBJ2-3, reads GAGVSQSPRYKVTKRGQDVALRCDPISGHVSLYWYRQALGQGPEFLTYFNYEAQQDKSGLPNDRFSAERPEGSISTLTIQRTEQRDSAMYRCASSLNRGHADTQYFGPGTRLTVL.

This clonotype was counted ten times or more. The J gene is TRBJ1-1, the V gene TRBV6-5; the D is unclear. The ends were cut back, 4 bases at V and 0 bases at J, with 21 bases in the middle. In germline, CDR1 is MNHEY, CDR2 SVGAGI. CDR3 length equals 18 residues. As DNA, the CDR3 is TGTGCCAGCAGTTTGCGAACCTCCTTTCGGCCCATGAACACTGAAGCTTTCTTT. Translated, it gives CASSLRTSFRPMNTEAFF.

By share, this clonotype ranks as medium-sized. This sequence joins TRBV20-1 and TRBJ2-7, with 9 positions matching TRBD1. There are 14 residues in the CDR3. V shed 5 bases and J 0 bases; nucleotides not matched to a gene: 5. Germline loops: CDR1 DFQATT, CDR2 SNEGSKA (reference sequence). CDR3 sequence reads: CSAEGQGYSYEQYF. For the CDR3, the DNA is TGCAGTGCTGAGGGACAGGGATACTCCTACGAGCAGTACTTC.

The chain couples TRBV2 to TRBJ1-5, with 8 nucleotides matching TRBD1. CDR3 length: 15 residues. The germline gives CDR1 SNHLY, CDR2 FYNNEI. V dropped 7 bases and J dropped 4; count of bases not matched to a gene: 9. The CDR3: CASNGGQGPNQPQHF. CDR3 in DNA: TGTGCCAGCAATGGCGGACAGGGACCAAATCAGCCCCAGCATTTT.

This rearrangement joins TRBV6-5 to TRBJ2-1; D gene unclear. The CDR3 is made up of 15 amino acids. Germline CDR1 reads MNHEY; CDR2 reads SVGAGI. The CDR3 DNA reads TGTGAAAGCAGTTACTCGGAGAGCGTAGACAATGAGCAGTTCTTC. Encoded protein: CESSYSESVDNEQFF.

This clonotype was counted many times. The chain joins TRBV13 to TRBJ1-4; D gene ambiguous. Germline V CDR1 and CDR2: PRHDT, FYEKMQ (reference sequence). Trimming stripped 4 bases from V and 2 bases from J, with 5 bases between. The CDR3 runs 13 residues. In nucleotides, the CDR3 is TGTGCCAGCAGCTCCGTGACTAATGAAAAACTGTTTTTT. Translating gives CASSSVTNEKLFF.

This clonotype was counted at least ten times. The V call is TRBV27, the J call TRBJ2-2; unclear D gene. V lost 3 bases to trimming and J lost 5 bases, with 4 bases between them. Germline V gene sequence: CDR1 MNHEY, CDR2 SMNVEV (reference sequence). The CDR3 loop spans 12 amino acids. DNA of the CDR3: TGTGCCAGCAGTTTGAGGACCGGGGAGCTGTTTTTT. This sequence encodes CASSLRTGELFF.

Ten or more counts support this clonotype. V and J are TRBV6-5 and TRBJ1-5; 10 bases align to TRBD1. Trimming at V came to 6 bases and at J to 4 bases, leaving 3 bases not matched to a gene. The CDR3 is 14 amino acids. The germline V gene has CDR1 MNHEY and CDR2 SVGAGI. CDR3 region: CASSPGQGNQPQHF. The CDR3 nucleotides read TGTGCCAGCAGCCCGGGACAGGGGAATCAGCCCCAGCATTTT.

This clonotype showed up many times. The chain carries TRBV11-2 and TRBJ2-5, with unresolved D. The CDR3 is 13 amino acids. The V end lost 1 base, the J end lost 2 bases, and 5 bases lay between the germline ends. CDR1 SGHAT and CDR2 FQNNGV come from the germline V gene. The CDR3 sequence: CASSLGAQETQYF. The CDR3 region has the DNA TGTGCCAGCAGCTTAGGGGCTCAAGAGACCCAGTACTTC.

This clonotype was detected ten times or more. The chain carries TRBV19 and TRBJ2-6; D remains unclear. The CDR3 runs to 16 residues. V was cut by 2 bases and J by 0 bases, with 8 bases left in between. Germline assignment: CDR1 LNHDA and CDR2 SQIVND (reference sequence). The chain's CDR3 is CASSIRASSGANVLTF. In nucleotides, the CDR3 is TGTGCCAGTAGTATACGGGCGAGCTCTGGGGCCAACGTCCTGACTTTC.

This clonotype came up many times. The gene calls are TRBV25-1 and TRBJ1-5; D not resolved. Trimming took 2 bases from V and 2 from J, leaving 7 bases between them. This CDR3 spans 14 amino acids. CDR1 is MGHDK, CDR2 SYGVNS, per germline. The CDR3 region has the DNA TGTGCCAGCAGTGAACGCCAGGGCAATCAGCCCCAGCATTTT. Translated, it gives CASSERQGNQPQHF. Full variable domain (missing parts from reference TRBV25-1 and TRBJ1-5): EADIYQTPRYLVIGTGKKITLECSQTMGHDKMYWYQQDPGMELHLIHYSYGVNSTEKGDLSSESTVSRIRTEHFPLTLESARPSHTSQYLCASSERQGNQPQHFGDGTRLSIL.

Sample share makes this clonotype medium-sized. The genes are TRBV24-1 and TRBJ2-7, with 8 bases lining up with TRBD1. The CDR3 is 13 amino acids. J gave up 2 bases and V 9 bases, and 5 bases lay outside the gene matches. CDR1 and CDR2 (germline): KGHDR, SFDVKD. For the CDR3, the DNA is TGTGCCACCGCAATGACAGGGGCCTACGAGCAGTACTTC. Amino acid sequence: CATAMTGAYEQYF.

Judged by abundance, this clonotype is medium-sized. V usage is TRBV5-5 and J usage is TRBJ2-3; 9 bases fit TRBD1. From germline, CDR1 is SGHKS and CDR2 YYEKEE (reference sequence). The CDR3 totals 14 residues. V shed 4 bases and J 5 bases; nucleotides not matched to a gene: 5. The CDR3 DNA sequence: TGTGCCAGCAGCACCGGACAGGGGAAAGATACGCAGTATTTT. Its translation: CASSTGQGKDTQYF.

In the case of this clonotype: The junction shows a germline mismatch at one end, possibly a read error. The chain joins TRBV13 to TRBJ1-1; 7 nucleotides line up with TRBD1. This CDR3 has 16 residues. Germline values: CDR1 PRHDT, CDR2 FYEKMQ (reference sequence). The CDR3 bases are TGTGGCAGCTTGGAGGTAGGGGGCCATATGAACACTGAAGCTTTCTTT. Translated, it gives CGSLEVGGHMNTEAFF.

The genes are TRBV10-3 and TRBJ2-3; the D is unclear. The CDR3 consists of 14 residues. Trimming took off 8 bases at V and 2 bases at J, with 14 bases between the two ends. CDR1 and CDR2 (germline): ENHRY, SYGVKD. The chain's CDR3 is CAIRSARDTDTQYF. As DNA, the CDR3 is TGTGCCATCCGATCGGCTAGGGACACAGATACGCAGTATTTT.

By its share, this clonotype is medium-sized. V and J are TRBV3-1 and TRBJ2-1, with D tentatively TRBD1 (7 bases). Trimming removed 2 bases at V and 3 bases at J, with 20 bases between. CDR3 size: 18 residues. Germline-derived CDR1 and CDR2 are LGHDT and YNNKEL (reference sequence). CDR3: CASSQPPWRGRVYNEQFF. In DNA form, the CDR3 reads TGTGCCAGCAGCCAACCCCCCTGGAGGGGGCGGGTCTACAATGAGCAGTTCTTC.

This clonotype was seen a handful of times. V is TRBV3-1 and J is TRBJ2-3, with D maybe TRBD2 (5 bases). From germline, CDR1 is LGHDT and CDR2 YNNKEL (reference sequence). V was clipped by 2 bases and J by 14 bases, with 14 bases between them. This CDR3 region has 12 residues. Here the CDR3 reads CASSQSGEMVYF. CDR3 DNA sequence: TGTGCCAGCAGCCAATCTGGGGAGATGGTGTATTTT.

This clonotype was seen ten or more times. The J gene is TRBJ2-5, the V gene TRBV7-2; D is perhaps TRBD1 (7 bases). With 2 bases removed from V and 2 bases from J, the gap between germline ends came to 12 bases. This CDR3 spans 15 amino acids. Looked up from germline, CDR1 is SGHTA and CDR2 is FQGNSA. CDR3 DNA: TGTGCCAGCAGCTTATTCGGGGGACAGCAAGAGACCCAGTACTTC. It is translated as CASSLFGGQQETQYF.

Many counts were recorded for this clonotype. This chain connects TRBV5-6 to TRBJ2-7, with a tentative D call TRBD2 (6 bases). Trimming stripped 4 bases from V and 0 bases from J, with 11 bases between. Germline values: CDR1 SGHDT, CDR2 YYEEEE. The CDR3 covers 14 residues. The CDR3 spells CASSTAGPSYEQYF. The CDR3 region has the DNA TGTGCCAGCAGCACCGCGGGGCCCTCCTACGAGCAGTACTTC.

The CDR3: CASSQDVIAYEQYF. CDR3 nucleotides: TGTGCCAGCAGCCAAGATGTCATAGCCTACGAGCAGTACTTC. This chain connects TRBV4-2 to TRBJ2-7; D not certain. The CDR3 runs 14 residues. V lost 0 bases, J lost 2 bases, and 8 bases lay in between. Germline loops: CDR1 LGHNA, CDR2 YNFKEQ.

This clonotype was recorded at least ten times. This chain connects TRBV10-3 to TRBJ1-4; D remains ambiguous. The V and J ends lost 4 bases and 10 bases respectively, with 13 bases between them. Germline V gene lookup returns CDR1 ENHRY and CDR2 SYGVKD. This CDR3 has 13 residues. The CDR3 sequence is CAISAEGSGKLFF. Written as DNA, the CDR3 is TGTGCCATCAGTGCGGAGGGCTCGGGAAAACTGTTTTTT.

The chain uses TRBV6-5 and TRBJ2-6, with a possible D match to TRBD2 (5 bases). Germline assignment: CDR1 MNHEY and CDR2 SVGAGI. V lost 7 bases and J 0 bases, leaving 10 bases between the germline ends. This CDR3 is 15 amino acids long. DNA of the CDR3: TGTGCCAGCACCCATCGGGGCTCTGGGGCCAACGTCCTGACTTTC. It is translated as CASTHRGSGANVLTF.

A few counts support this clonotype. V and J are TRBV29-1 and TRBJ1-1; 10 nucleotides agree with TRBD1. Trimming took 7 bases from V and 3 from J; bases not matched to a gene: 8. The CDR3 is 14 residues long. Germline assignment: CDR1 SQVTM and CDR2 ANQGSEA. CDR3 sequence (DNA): TGCAGCGCTGGGGGGGGGACAGGGGACACTGAAGCTTTCTTT. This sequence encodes CSAGGGTGDTEAFF. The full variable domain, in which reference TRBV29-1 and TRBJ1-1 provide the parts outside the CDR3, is SAVISQKPSRDICQRGTSLTIQCQVDSQVTMMFWYRQQPGQSLTLIATANQGSEATYESGFVIDKFPISRPNLTFSTLTVSNMSPEDSSIYLCSAGGGTGDTEAFFGQGTRLTVV.